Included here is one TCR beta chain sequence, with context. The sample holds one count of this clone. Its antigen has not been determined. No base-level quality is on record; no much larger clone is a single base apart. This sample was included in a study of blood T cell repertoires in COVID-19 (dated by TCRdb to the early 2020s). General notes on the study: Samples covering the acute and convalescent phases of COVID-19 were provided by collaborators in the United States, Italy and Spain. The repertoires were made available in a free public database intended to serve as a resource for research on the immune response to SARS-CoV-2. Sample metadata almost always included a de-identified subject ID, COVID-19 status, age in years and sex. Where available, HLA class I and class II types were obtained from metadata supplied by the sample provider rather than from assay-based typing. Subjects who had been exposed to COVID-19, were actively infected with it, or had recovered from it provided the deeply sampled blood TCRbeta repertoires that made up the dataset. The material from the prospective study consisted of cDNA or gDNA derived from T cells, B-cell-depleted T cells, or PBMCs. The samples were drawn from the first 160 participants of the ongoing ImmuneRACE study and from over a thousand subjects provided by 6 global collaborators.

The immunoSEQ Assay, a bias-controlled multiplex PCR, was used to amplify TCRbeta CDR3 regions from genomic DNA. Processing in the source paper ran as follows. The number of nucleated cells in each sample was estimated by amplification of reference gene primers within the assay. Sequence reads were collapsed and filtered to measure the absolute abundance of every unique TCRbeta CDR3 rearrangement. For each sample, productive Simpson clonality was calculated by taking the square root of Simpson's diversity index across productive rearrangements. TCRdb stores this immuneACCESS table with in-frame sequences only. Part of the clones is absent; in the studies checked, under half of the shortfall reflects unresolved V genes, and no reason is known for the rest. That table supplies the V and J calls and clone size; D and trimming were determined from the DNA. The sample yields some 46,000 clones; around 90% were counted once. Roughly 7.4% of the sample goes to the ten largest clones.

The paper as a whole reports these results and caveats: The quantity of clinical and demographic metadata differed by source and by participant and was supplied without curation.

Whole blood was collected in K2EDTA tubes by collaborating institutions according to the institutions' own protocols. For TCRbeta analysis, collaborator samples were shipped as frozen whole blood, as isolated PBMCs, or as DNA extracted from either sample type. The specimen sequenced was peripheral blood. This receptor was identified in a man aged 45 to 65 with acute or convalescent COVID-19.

The DNA sequence is TGTGCCTGGAGTATTGGGGCCGACTATAATTCACCCCTCCACTTT. This translates into CAWSIGADYNSPLHF. The sequence is built from TRBV30 and TRBJ1-6; the D gene is possibly TRBD1, with 5 bases matching. The CDR3, cysteine through phenylalanine, is 15 amino acids long. The read is trimmed to its CDR3 DNA, 45 bases read in frame from base 1. Taken from the germline V gene (reference sequence), the CDR1 and CDR2 loops are GTSNPN and SVGIG. Trimming at the junction amounts to 2 bases on V and 3 bases on J, and the germline ends lie 11 bases apart.